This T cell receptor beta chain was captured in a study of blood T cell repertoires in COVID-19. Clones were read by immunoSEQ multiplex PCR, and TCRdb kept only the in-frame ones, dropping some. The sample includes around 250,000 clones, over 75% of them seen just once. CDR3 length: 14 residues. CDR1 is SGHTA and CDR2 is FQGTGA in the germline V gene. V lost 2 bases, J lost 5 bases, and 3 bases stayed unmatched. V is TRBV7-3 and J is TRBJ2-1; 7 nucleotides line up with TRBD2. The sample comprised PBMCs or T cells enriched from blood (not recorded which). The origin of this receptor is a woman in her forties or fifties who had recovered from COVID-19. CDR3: CASSLSSGNNEQFF. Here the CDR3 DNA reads TGTGCCAGCAGCTTATCTAGCGGAAACAATGAGCAGTTCTTC. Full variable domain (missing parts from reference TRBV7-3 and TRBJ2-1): GAGVSQTPSNKVTEKGKYVELRCDPISGHTALYWYRQSLGQGPEFLIYFQGTGAADDSGLPNDRFFAVRPEGSVSTLKIQRTERGDSAVYLCASSLSSGNNEQFFGPGTRLTVL.